This T cell receptor (beta chain) derives from a study of beta chain features in type 1 diabetes. Expressed TCRB transcripts got sequenced, as all isolated RNA was reverse transcribed. The method was immunoSEQ multiplex PCR; TCRdb's version includes in-frame clones alone and lacks a portion of them. This sample has hundreds of thousands of clones; roughly 8% occur once, and the top ten carry around 0.44%. The sample holds a few counts of this clone. Its target is unknown. Overall study results and limits: For patients, the naive, central memory and Treg TCRB repertoires appeared more alike than for healthy donors. High TCR expression in some cells could lead to their over-representation in cDNA sequencing. In all four CD4+ subsets, TCRB CDR3 length was significantly, moderately reduced in type 1 diabetes.

The germline CDR1 and CDR2 sequences are LNHDA and SQIVND (reference sequence). This CDR3 contains 21 residues. Trimming at V came to 3 bases and at J to 1 base, leaving 20 bases not matched to a gene. Cells sorted by CD45RO/CCR7/CD25/CD127/CD95/CD27 comprised CD4+ naive, central memory, regulatory and stem cell-like memory cells. The rearrangement uses TRBV19 and TRBJ2-4; 8 positions agree with TRBD2. The TCR was taken from a woman aged 18-29 years in good health. Source material: central memory CD4+ T cells from blood. The CDR3 DNA reads TGTGCCAGTAGTATGGATGCCGGTGGAGGGGGACTAGGCGGTGCCAAAAACATTCAGTACTTC. As protein: CASSMDAGGGGLGGAKNIQYF.